Below are 5 T cell receptor beta chains sequenced from a single sample in a study of radiation and T cells in renal cell carcinoma. The table came from immunoSEQ multiplex PCR; TCRdb's copy has only in-frame clones and leaves some out. This sample yields about 15,000 clones, of which roughly 56% are seen a single time; about 10% belongs to the top ten. The treatment: treatment-naive control, cytoreductive nephrectomy. The sample consisted of tumor tissue, taken from a patient whose treatment was nephrectomy without radiotherapy. The source of these receptors is a man aged 50-59 years with renal cell carcinoma.

The table lists this clone with many counts. The sample carries other DNA sequences with the same CDR3. The chain links TRBV6-5 to TRBJ1-1; maybe TRBD1 (5 bases). The length of the CDR3 is 16 residues. Germline loops: CDR1 MNHEY, CDR2 SVGAGI. V was clipped by 0 bases and J by 1 base, with 12 bases between them. The CDR3, as DNA: TGTGCCAGCAGTTACTCGGTTTATGGGGCGAACACTGAAGCTTTCTTT. This gives the protein CASSYSVYGANTEAFF.

This chain joins TRBV19 and TRBJ2-3; D unclear. Germline V gene sequence: CDR1 LNHDA, CDR2 SQIVND (reference sequence). Between the trimmed V and J ends, which lost 1 base and 0 bases, there was a span of 5 bases. The CDR3 extends over 14 amino acids. The DNA of the CDR3 is TGTGCCAGTAGTATAGGACCGAGCACAGATACGCAGTATTTT. It yields the protein CASSIGPSTDTQYF.

This clone was counted between two and nine times. The chain couples TRBV19 to TRBJ2-5; D is perhaps TRBD1 or TRBD2 (6 bases each). Per the germline V gene, CDR1 is LNHDA and CDR2 is SQIVND (reference sequence). The CDR3 is 15 amino acids. The V gene lost 3 bases and the J gene lost 2 bases, with 13 bases spanning the gap. The CDR3 is CASSILGGPQETQYF. The CDR3, as DNA: TGTGCCAGTAGTATTCTAGGGGGGCCTCAAGAGACCCAGTACTTC.

In this sample, this clone turned up a few times. The CDR3 here is CAVLASNYGYTF. The CDR3 region has the DNA TGTGCCGTGTTAGCTTCTAACTATGGCTACACCTTC. The rearrangement links TRBV10-3 to TRBJ1-2; D is undetermined. Germline CDR1 ENHRY, CDR2 SYGVKD. V was cut by 11 bases and J by 0 bases, with 10 bases left in between. The CDR3 consists of 12 residues.

V is TRBV5-6 and J is TRBJ2-7, with 9 bases fitting TRBD1. The V segment lost 4 bases and the J segment 6 bases; nucleotides outside the gene matches: 2. This CDR3 comprises 12 residues. Germline V lookup: CDR1 SGHDT, CDR2 YYEEEE. The CDR3: CASSVQGAEQYF. CDR3 sequence (DNA): TGTGCCAGCAGCGTACAGGGGGCCGAGCAGTACTTC.